The TCR beta chain described here comes from a study of T cell responses to AZD1222 COVID-19 vaccine. With 0 bases clipped from V and 3 bases from J, the junction kept 2 bases outside the gene matches. This CDR3 has 15 residues. CDR1 and CDR2 (germline): MGHRA, YSYEKL. Only in-frame clones appear in the TCRdb table, and some are missing; sequencing was by immunoSEQ multiplex PCR. The table has around 150,000 clones, around 94% seen once. The TCR comes from an adult in good health. The rearrangement links TRBV4-1 to TRBJ1-5; 7 positions match TRBD1. This sample comprised peripheral blood, obtained on day 0 of AZD1222 vaccination. This chain's CDR3 is CASSQEGQHNQPQHF. The CDR3 nucleotides read TGCGCCAGCAGCCAAGAGGGACAGCACAATCAGCCCCAGCATTTT.